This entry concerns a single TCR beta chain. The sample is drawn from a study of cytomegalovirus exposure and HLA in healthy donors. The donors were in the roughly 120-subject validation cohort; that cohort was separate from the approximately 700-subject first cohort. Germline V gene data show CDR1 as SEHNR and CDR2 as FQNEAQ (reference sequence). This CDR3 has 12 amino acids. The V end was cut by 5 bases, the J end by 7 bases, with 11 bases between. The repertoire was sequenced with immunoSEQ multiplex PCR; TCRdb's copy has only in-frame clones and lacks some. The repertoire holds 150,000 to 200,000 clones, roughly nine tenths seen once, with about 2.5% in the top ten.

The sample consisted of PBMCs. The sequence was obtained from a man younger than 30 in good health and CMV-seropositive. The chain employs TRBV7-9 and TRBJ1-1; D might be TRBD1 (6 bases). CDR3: CASSRTGNEAFF. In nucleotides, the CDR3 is TGTGCCAGCAGCCGCACAGGGAATGAAGCTTTCTTT. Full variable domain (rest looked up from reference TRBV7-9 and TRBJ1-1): DTGVSQNPRHKITKRGQNVTFRCDPISEHNRLYWYRQTLGQGPEFLTYFQNEAQLEKSRLLSDRFSAERPKGSFSTLEIQRTEQGDSAMYLCASSRTGNEAFFGQGTRLTVV.